The clone carrying this TCR beta chain has just a few counts. The antigen is undetermined. The study based diagnoses on clinical symptoms, serum thyroxine and TRAb, thyroid ultrasound and orbital computed tomography. The source of the sample is a study of T cells in Graves' hyperthyroidism and ophthalmopathy. V was pared by 3 bases and J by 4 bases, with 3 bases between. CDR1 is LGHDT, CDR2 YNNKEL, per germline (reference sequence). This CDR3 has 11 residues. Amplification of TCR beta CDR3 regions used RNA as the template. The study used the HTBI primer set for a first-round RT-PCR of the TCR CDR3. From the multiplex PCR reads, TCRdb called clonotypes with MiXCR, one entry per CDR3 protein. This table holds 660,000 or so distinct CDR3 sequences, nearly 45% found once. Study-wide findings and caveats: Most thyroid-expanded clonotypes above 0.001 were also found in blood. Median prediction lead before ophthalmopathy onset was about 6.5 months with the model.

The receptor comes from an adult man with Graves' disease, either hyperthyroidism or ophthalmopathy (not recorded which). The rearrangement joins TRBV3-1 to TRBJ2-5; D gene unclear. Sample: peripheral blood or thyroid tissue (not recorded which). CDR3 nucleotides: TGTGCCAGCAGCCAGACAGAGACCCAGTACTTC. Translation: CASSQTETQYF.